This TCR beta chain was found in a study of long-term antiretroviral therapy in people with HIV. Study-wide findings and caveats: Pre-ART expanded TRB clones stayed dominant throughout, though often decreasing after ART. ART adherence was not documented, and neither viral resistance nor therapy changes had any data. Transplant donor controls retained higher diversity, though diversity increased after ART.

Concerning this clone itself: Its antigen is not known.

Germline V lookup: CDR1 SGHDN, CDR2 FVKESK. The CDR3 extends over 16 amino acids. Losses at the gene ends were 0 bases for V and 4 bases for J; bases not matched to a gene: 7. Sequencing relied on immunoSEQ assay v3.0, run at survey level. The repertoire was sequenced with immunoSEQ multiplex PCR; TCRdb's copy has only in-frame clones and lacks some. The sample consists of about 18,000 clones, roughly 80% of them appearing once. The sequenced sample was unsorted PBMCs, obtained 0.6 years after starting antiretroviral therapy. The V and J genes are TRBV14 and TRBJ1-2, with 8 bases aligning to TRBD1. This TCR came from a woman younger than 30 with HIV. CDR3 DNA sequence: TGTGCCAGCAGCCAAGATCTCCAGGGGGCTATCTATGGCTACACCTTC. Amino acid sequence: CASSQDLQGAIYGYTF.